These 18 T cell receptor beta chains came from one sample sequenced in a study of blood T cell repertoires in COVID-19. Measured with immunoSEQ multiplex PCR; TCRdb has only the in-frame clones, and not every one. The profile shows about 70,000 clones, around 85% of them singletons. The sequenced sample was peripheral blood. The receptors originated from a human donor in a cohort sampled during active COVID-19.

This clone was picked up one time. The CDR3, as DNA: TGTGCCAGCAGCTTGTACTCGGGGGGCACTAGGAACACCATATATTTT. It translates to CASSLYSGGTRNTIYF. V is TRBV7-2 and J is TRBJ1-3; tentatively, D is TRBD1 (6 bases). V shed 3 bases and J shed 7 bases, with 19 bases lying between them. This CDR3 has 16 amino acids. From germline, CDR1 is SGHTA and CDR2 FQGNSA.

This clone was detected once. The chain is built from TRBV6-1 and TRBJ2-1, with D perhaps matching TRBD2 (6 bases). V was pared by 2 bases and J by 3 bases, with 11 bases between. The germline gives CDR1 MNHNS, CDR2 SASEGT. There are 15 residues in the CDR3. CDR3 sequence reads: CASSENLGGYNEQFF. The CDR3 DNA reads as TGTGCCAGCAGTGAAAATTTGGGGGGCTACAATGAGCAGTTCTTC.

The V and J genes are TRBV5-1 and TRBJ2-1; a weak D match, TRBD2 (5 bases). Trimming stripped 0 bases from V and 1 base from J, with 8 bases between. The germline CDR1 and CDR2 sequences are SGHRS and YFSETQ. This CDR3 is 15 amino acids long. CDR3 DNA sequence: TGCGCCAGCAGCTTGGGAGTAGCGTCCTACAATGAGCAGTTCTTC. As protein: CASSLGVASYNEQFF.

The V gene is TRBV27, the J gene TRBJ1-5, with D perhaps matching TRBD1 (5 bases). Trimming shortened V by 5 bases and J by 0 bases, and 17 bases separated the two germline ends. Germline V gene lookup returns CDR1 MNHEY and CDR2 SMNVEV (reference sequence). The CDR3 consists of 17 residues. CDR3 amino acids: CASSVRAGMASNQPQHF. CDR3 coding DNA: TGTGCCAGCAGTGTCAGGGCAGGGATGGCTAGCAATCAGCCCCAGCATTTT.

This clone was seen only once. V and J are TRBV10-3 and TRBJ2-3; 9 nucleotides align to TRBD2. The V and J ends lost 0 bases and 5 bases, in that order; junction bases with no gene match: 6. CDR3 length: 16 residues. Germline loops: CDR1 ENHRY, CDR2 SYGVKD. CDR3 sequence: CAISESSGGGGDTQYF. The CDR3 bases are TGTGCCATCAGTGAGTCGAGTGGCGGGGGGGGAGATACGCAGTATTTT.

V and J are TRBV5-1 and TRBJ1-5, with D perhaps matching TRBD1 (5 bases). The V end was cut by 1 base, the J end by 6 bases, with 14 bases between. Germline CDR1 SGHRS, CDR2 YFSETQ. This CDR3 comprises 15 residues. The CDR3 DNA sequence: TGCGCCAGCAGCTTGACAGGAGATGAGATTCAGCCCCAGCATTTT. It translates to CASSLTGDEIQPQHF.

CDR3 protein: CASSVVGTGLTDTQYF. The DNA of the CDR3 is TGTGCCAGCAGCGTAGTCGGGACAGGGCTGACAGATACGCAGTATTTT. V usage is TRBV9 and J usage is TRBJ2-3, with 9 bases aligning to TRBD1. V lost 0 bases to trimming and J lost 3 bases; unmatched junction nucleotides: 5. This CDR3 is 16 amino acids long. Germline loops: CDR1 SGDLS, CDR2 YYNGEE.

The chain joins TRBV11-2 to TRBJ2-1, with a weak D call TRBD2 (7 bases). There are 15 residues in the CDR3. Trimming left V 1 base short and J 7 bases short, with 14 bases between. The germline V gene has CDR1 SGHAT and CDR2 FQNNGV. CDR3 amino acids: CASSLGRGQWNEQFF. In DNA form, the CDR3 reads TGTGCCAGCAGCTTAGGGCGGGGGCAGTGGAATGAGCAGTTCTTC.

The rearrangement uses TRBV28 and TRBJ2-3, with 7 bases lining up with TRBD2. This CDR3 has 14 residues. Germline CDR1 MDHEN, CDR2 SYDVKM. V dropped 9 bases and J dropped 4; count of bases not matched to a gene: 10. The CDR3 loop reads CASARASGPDTQYF. CDR3 nucleotide sequence: TGTGCCAGTGCTAGGGCTAGCGGTCCAGATACGCAGTATTTT.

V usage is TRBV27 and J usage is TRBJ1-2, with TRBD1 identical over 8 bases. V trimming: 7 bases; J trimming: 4 bases; junction bases outside the gene matches: 11. The CDR3 spans 15 residues. Per the germline V gene, CDR1 is MNHEY and CDR2 is SMNVEV (reference sequence). The DNA for the CDR3 is TGTGCCAGCACCGCCTTGACAGGGGTCAGCTATGGCTACACCTTC. Translating it yields CASTALTGVSYGYTF.

The gene calls are TRBV5-4 and TRBJ2-7; maybe TRBD1 (6 bases). The CDR3 extends over 14 amino acids. Per the germline V gene, CDR1 is SGHNT and CDR2 is YYREEE (reference sequence). V lost 3 bases, J lost 2 bases, and 12 bases lay in between. The CDR3 loop is CASSYGGQTYEQYF. DNA of the CDR3: TGTGCCAGCAGCTATGGAGGACAGACCTACGAGCAGTACTTC.

V and J are TRBV10-3 and TRBJ2-7; perhaps TRBD2 as D (5 bases). CDR3 length equals 14 residues. Looked up from germline, CDR1 is ENHRY and CDR2 is SYGVKD. V shed 2 bases and J shed 2 bases, with 10 bases lying between them. CDR3 region: CAISESGEAYEQYF. Written as DNA, the CDR3 is TGTGCCATCAGTGAGAGCGGAGAAGCCTACGAGCAGTACTTC.

This chain joins TRBV19 and TRBJ2-3; D perhaps matches TRBD2 (5 bases). Germline V gene lookup returns CDR1 LNHDA and CDR2 SQIVND (reference sequence). There are 13 residues in the CDR3. V was pared by 5 bases and J by 1 base, with 7 bases between. CDR3: CASSPGGTDTQYF. DNA for the CDR3: TGTGCCAGTAGTCCCGGGGGCACAGATACGCAGTATTTT.

The rearrangement links TRBV2 to TRBJ2-5; 9 nucleotides line up with TRBD2. The CDR3 is 16 amino acids. V shed 6 bases, J shed 6 bases, and the junction held 14 bases outside the gene matches. Germline V gene data show CDR1 as SNHLY and CDR2 as FYNNEI. The CDR3 nucleotides are TGTGCCAGCAGCCCCTCGCGCGGGGGGGCCTATCAGACCCAGTACTTC. It is translated as CASSPSRGGAYQTQYF.

The chain links TRBV7-5 to TRBJ2-3; the table calls TRBD1, which could not be checked here. TRBV7-5 is given as a pseudogene. The CDR3 runs to 17 residues. The CDR3 bases are TGTGTCAGAAGCCCATTCTGGGGGCCAGGTCGCACAGATACGCAGTATTTT. Translating it yields CVRSPFWGPGRTDTQYF.

This clone was seen just once. The CDR3 region is CASSTGDVFNYGYTF. CDR3 nucleotides: TGTGCCAGCAGCACGGGAGATGTTTTTAACTATGGCTACACCTTC. This chain joins TRBV7-9 and TRBJ1-2; D is ambiguous. CDR1 and CDR2 (germline): SEHNR, FQNEAQ (reference sequence). V gave up 5 bases and J gave up 1 base, with 14 bases separating them. CDR3 size: 15 residues.

The rearrangement links TRBV7-9 to TRBJ2-3; TRBD2 agrees at 8 bases. The germline gives CDR1 SEHNR, CDR2 FQNEAQ (reference sequence). The CDR3 covers 16 residues. Unmatched junction bases numbered 9, after V lost 5 bases and J lost 2 bases. The chain's CDR3 is CASSGVTSEYTDTQYF. The CDR3 nucleotides read TGTGCCAGCAGCGGAGTGACTAGCGAATACACAGATACGCAGTATTTT.

This chain joins TRBV7-2 and TRBJ2-2, with TRBD2 matching over 9 bases. Germline assignment: CDR1 SGHTA and CDR2 FQGNSA. V was clipped by 5 bases and J by 6 bases; unmatched bases: 4. The CDR3 consists of 14 residues. The CDR3 region has the DNA TGTGCCAGCAGCACGGGACTAGCCCCCGGGGAGCTGTTTTTT. Translating gives CASSTGLAPGELFF.